The sequence of this T cell receptor beta chain was determined in a study of blood T cell repertoires in COVID-19. Looking at the study overall: Samples of COVID-19 (acute and convalescent) were obtained from the United States, Italy and Spain. PBMCs, B-cell-depleted T cells, or T cells were the source of the cDNA or gDNA that made up the material.

The CDR3 sequence is 12 residues long. The ends were cut back, 6 bases at V and 4 bases at J, with 9 bases in the middle. The germline V gene encodes CDR1 MDHEN and CDR2 SYDVKM. In the authors' methods: Estimated nucleated cell counts came from reference gene primer amplification. Using immunoSEQ multiplex PCR, the repertoire was profiled, and TCRdb retains in-frame clones only, with some absent. The V and J calls and clone size were taken over from that table, and D and trimming were inferred from the DNA. The table lists some 150,000 clones, 80% to 90% of them singletons, with under 5% in the top ten.

This TCR came from an older woman who had recovered from COVID-19. What was sequenced was peripheral blood. The chain links TRBV28 to TRBJ1-2, with TRBD1 as a possible D gene (6 bases). The chain's CDR3 is CASRQGGYGYTF. The CDR3 DNA follows: TGTGCCAGCAGACAGGGCGGCTATGGCTACACCTTC.